This T cell receptor (beta chain) comes out of a study of T-cell memory formation after mild COVID-19 listed by TCRdb under 2021. Describing the broader study: TCR sequence clusters from the two donors were largely donor specific. In a couple of donors, T-cell clones that expanded and contracted after mild COVID-19 were followed by sequencing TCRalpha and TCRbeta repertoires longitudinally. Two young, previously healthy adult volunteers made up the cohort, one male and one female. The paper as a whole reports these results and caveats: Some responding clones were detected in pre-infection memory, suggesting pre-existing cross-reactive memory T cells joined the SARS-CoV-2 response. From day 15 to 85, contracting clones showed balanced CD4/CD8 phenotypes, whereas a second wave of clones that expanded from day 15 to 37 leaned towards CD4+. Whether the second-wave clones peaking on day 37 were SARS-CoV-2 specific was not confirmed. The study covered only two mild cases, and larger cohorts including severe cases with pre-infection samples were considered necessary. Contracting CD4+ clones turned up mainly in the CM and EM memory subsets, whereas EMRA was where CD8+ clones were enriched.

Sequencing was performed on an Illumina NovaSeq 6000. Using 5'RACE with constant-segment primers, TCRalpha and TCRbeta cDNA libraries were constructed, with sample barcodes and unique molecular identifiers added in the process. RNA was extracted from every sample with Trizol reagent. Libraries were amplified in two PCR steps, with a second sample barcode and Illumina TruSeq adapters added in the second step. Sequencing of libraries was performed on an Illumina NovaSeq with 2 x 150 bp paired-end reads. In the authors' own workflow: With migec v1.2.7, reads were demultiplexed and then collapsed into UMI-guided consensus sequences. Using mixcr v2.1.11, the UMI consensuses were aligned to TRA and TRB V and J templates and assembled into clonotypes. A clonotype was counted as expanded or contracted only when both edgeR and NoisET called the clonotype significant, with the noise models trained on biological replicates. For edgeR calls, a false discovery rate-adjusted p below 0.01 and a log2 fold-change threshold of 1 were applied. PCA with hierarchical clustering of max-normalized trajectories of the 1000 most abundant clonotypes was used as exploratory dynamics analysis. Each responding clone was given a CD4 or CD8 phenotype based on the CD4+ and CD8+ repertoires, which had been sequenced separately. In TCRdb, the public reads were trimmed at Q25 with fastp and aligned with MiXCR, with productive beta chains retained. Identical CDR3 proteins give one entry, which carries the most common genes and DNA. The V and J calls here are based on TCRdb, not the publication. Recorded for this sample are 500,000 to 550,000 distinct CDR3 sequences; roughly 20% of them occurred a single time. Of the sample, around 13% is held by the ten largest clones.

V loses 1 base, J loses 2 bases, and the germline ends lie 13 bases apart. The CDR3 spans 15 residues, from the cysteine through the phenylalanine. Only CDR3 DNA remains: 45 bases, in frame from the first base. Taken from the germline V gene, the CDR1 and CDR2 loops are SGHRS and YFSETQ. This clonotype has more than one count but fewer than ten. The antigen this receptor binds is unknown. One base away there is no much larger clone; base qualities are not given. PBMCs were isolated by Ficoll-Paque density gradient centrifugation. The origin of this receptor is an adult woman who had mild COVID-19 (a few samples of this study predate the infection). The sample titles of this study are shuffled in the database, so cell type and time point are left out; the donor was told from shared clones. This receptor chain uses TRBV5-1 and TRBJ2-7; the D gene cannot be resolved beyond TRBD1 or TRBD2, each matching 5 bases. The sample consisted of PBMCs or a T cell subset sorted from them (not recorded which). The CDR3 region: CASSLSRGGAYEQYF. The DNA sequence reads TGCGCCAGCAGCTTGTCCCGGGGCGGAGCCTACGAGCAGTACTTC.